A single sample is the source of the 5 T cell receptor beta chains below, sequenced in a study of OX40 agonist ivuxolimab in advanced cancers. The data were produced by immunoSEQ multiplex PCR, yet TCRdb's version contains in-frame clones alone and is incomplete. The profile covers tens of thousands of clones, with approximately 94% appearing a single time and around 16% taken by the ten largest. The source material was CD4+ or CD8+ T cells sorted from blood, sampled in a trial of the OX40 agonist ivuxolimab. The source of these receptors is an adult with an advanced solid tumor such as melanoma, head and neck, liver or kidney cancer.

The chain's CDR3 is CASSYARGGTGELFF. The DNA for the CDR3 is TGTGCCAGCAGTTACGCCAGGGGGGGCACCGGGGAGCTGTTTTTT. J is TRBJ2-2 and V is TRBV6-5, with D perhaps matching TRBD1 or TRBD2 (7 bases each). The CDR3 has 15 residues. CDR1 MNHEY and CDR2 SVGAGI come from the germline V gene. With 2 bases removed from V and 4 bases from J, the gap between germline ends came to 11 bases.

The chain uses TRBV7-2 and TRBJ1-1; 10 positions agree with TRBD1. CDR3 length equals 16 residues. Germline assignment: CDR1 SGHTA and CDR2 FQGNSA. V shed 5 bases and J 5 bases; nucleotides not matched to a gene: 11. CDR3 DNA: TGTGCCAGCAGCGACCGGGACAGGGGTCTTTGGACTGAAGCTTTCTTT. Translating it yields CASSDRDRGLWTEAFF.

This clone was observed once. The chain has TRBV11-2 and TRBJ2-3; the D call may be TRBD1 or TRBD2 (5 bases each). The CDR3 is 15 residues long. Trimming cost V 5 bases and J 4 bases, with 16 bases left between them. The germline gives CDR1 SGHAT, CDR2 FQNNGV. In DNA form, the CDR3 reads TGTGCCAGCAGCCAATTGGCCAGGGACCCAGATACGCAGTATTTT. This translates into CASSQLARDPDTQYF.

The CDR3 sequence: CASTRRGAYNEKLFF. Here the CDR3 DNA reads TGTGCCAGTACCCGACGTGGGGCCTATAATGAAAAACTGTTTTTT. The chain combines TRBV19 with TRBJ1-4, with D possibly matching TRBD1 (5 bases). V dropped 7 bases and J dropped 4 bases, with 16 bases sitting between them. The germline V gene has CDR1 LNHDA and CDR2 SQIVND (reference sequence). The CDR3 covers 15 residues.

This chain joins TRBV5-6 and TRBJ1-1; D gene unclear. Trimming left V 0 bases short and J 10 bases short, with 10 bases between. From germline, CDR1 is SGHDT and CDR2 YYEEEE. The CDR3 runs 12 residues. In DNA, the CDR3 is TGTGCCAGCAGCTTGGTCCGGGCTGCAGCTTTCTTT. It encodes CASSLVRAAAFF. The whole variable domain, remainder taken from reference TRBV5-6 and TRBJ1-1, is DAGVTQSPTHLIKTRGQQVTLRCSPKSGHDTVSWYQQALGQGPQFIFQYYEEEERQRGNFPDRFSGHQFPNYSSELNVNALLLGDSALYLCASSLVRAAAFFGQGTRLTVV.